This T cell receptor (beta chain) was sequenced in a study of blood T cell repertoires in COVID-19. Turning to the study itself: Acute and convalescent COVID-19 specimens originated in the United States, Italy and Spain.

How the authors handled the data: Reference gene primer amplification gave nucleated cell count estimates. The method was immunoSEQ multiplex PCR; TCRdb's version includes in-frame clones alone and lacks a portion of them. The V and J calls and clone size were taken over from that table, and D and trimming were inferred from the DNA. The sample lists about 160,000 clones; just over 85% were seen once. The CDR3 consists of 14 residues. Looked up from germline, CDR1 is MNHNY and CDR2 is SVGAGI (reference sequence). The V segment lost 6 bases and the J segment 7 bases; nucleotides outside the gene matches: 7. Only one count was recorded for this clone.

The specimen was peripheral blood. The source of this sequence is a man between 65 and 85 years old with acute or convalescent COVID-19. V gene TRBV6-6 combines with J gene TRBJ2-1, with 9 bases lining up with TRBD1. The chain's CDR3 is CASRPRQGGNEQFF. DNA for the CDR3: TGTGCCAGCAGACCCCGACAGGGGGGAAATGAGCAGTTCTTC.